This record looks at one T cell receptor beta chain sequence and its context. Its antigen remains unidentified. This sample is drawn from a study of shared clonotypes between healthy human individuals. Whole-study findings and limits: Compared with memory subsets, naive subsets generally had larger estimated richness. Four donors had around 5.2% of their naive CD4 clonotypes in common.

Naive CD8 cells, CD45RO-negative and positively selected for CCR7, excluded terminally differentiated effector memory CD45RA+ cells. Every donor, a Caucasian adult, lived in Nashville, Tennessee. In the original workflow: ImmunoSEQ sequences covered only the junction and lacked quality scores; filtering therefore differed. The table came from immunoSEQ multiplex PCR; TCRdb's copy has only in-frame clones and leaves some out. V and J calls and clone size follow that table, whereas D and trimming were derived from the DNA. Of roughly 770,000 clones listed, 95% to 97% are singletons. This TCR derives from a man aged 25-45 years in good health. What was sequenced was naive CD8+ T cells sorted from blood.

The DNA of the CDR3 is TGTGCCAGCAGTTTATGGCAGGTTCAAGTTGAGCAGTACTTC. It translates to CASSLWQVQVEQYF. This rearrangement joins TRBV28 to TRBJ2-7, with unresolved D. V lost 0 bases, J lost 7 bases, and 13 bases lay in between. CDR3 length equals 14 residues. Germline V gene lookup returns CDR1 MDHEN and CDR2 SYDVKM.